The 23 T cell receptor beta chains reported below all come from one sample, sequenced in a study of regulatory T cells in long-lasting Graves disease. iRepertoire HTBI primers and Arm-PCR of CDR3 regions built TCR beta libraries. TCRdb re-called the multiplex PCR reads through MiXCR, storing one row per CDR3 protein. The sample has hundreds of thousands of distinct CDR3 sequences, about 16% seen once. Regarding time point: newly diagnosed GD, antithyroid drugs for less than 3 months. From PBMCs, RNA was extracted and then used to make the TCR library. These sequences were also reported in another study, on T cells in Graves' hyperthyroidism and ophthalmopathy.

The sequenced sample was peripheral blood mononuclear cells (PBMCs), obtained at new diagnosis, from a patient treated with antithyroid drugs. These TCRs come from a middle-aged woman with Graves disease.

This clonotype was seen repeatedly, ten times or more. This chain links TRBV27 with TRBJ2-5, with TRBD1 matching 10 bases. The germline gives CDR1 MNHEY, CDR2 SMNVEV (reference sequence). J lost 4 bases, V lost 8 bases, and 19 bases had no gene match. This CDR3 contains 18 residues. The DNA for the CDR3 is TGTGCCAGCTCCACCAACCGGGACAGGGGCCGAGGGCGAGAGACCCAGTACTTC. It yields the protein CASSTNRDRGRGRETQYF.

At least ten counts were recorded for this clonotype. The chain carries TRBV20-1 and TRBJ2-3, with TRBD2 as a possible D gene (6 bases). This CDR3 region has 15 residues. V lost 2 bases and J 6 bases, leaving 18 bases between the germline ends. The germline V gene has CDR1 DFQATT and CDR2 SNEGSKA (reference sequence). CDR3 sequence: CSARHGPGGTDTQYF. In DNA form, the CDR3 reads TGCAGTGCTAGACACGGGCCCGGCGGGACTGATACGCAGTATTTT.

V gene TRBV20-1 combines with J gene TRBJ2-1; 10 bases agree with TRBD2. This CDR3 region has 14 residues. The V gene's germline CDR1 is DFQATT and CDR2 SNEGSKA (reference sequence). After removal of 3 bases from V and 10 bases from J, the junction contained 9 bases not matched to a gene. The CDR3 DNA reads TGCAGTGCTAGGAGGAGCGGGGGGGCGGGGGAGCAGTTCTTC. It translates to CSARRSGGAGEQFF.

The gene calls are TRBV6-1 and TRBJ1-4; 7 nucleotides align to TRBD1. V lost 11 bases, J lost 7 bases, and 10 bases stayed unmatched. Germline assignment: CDR1 MNHNS and CDR2 SASEGT. The CDR3 has 13 amino acids. The CDR3 here is CACTRGRGEKLFF. CDR3 nucleotide sequence: TGTGCCTGCACGAGGGGGCGCGGTGAAAAACTGTTTTTT.

This clonotype turned up a few times. V usage is TRBV12-3 or TRBV12-4 and J usage is TRBJ1-1, with no clear D. The V and J ends lost 7 bases and 4 bases respectively, with 7 bases between them. The CDR3 runs 11 residues. The DNA of the CDR3 is TGTGCCAGCAAGCGGGTCACTGAAGCTTTCTTT. The encoded protein is CASKRVTEAFF.

This clonotype was seen repeatedly, ten times or more. This chain connects TRBV12-3 or TRBV12-4 to TRBJ1-5; D remains ambiguous. This CDR3 is built from 14 residues. V gave up 8 bases and J gave up 0 bases, with 11 bases separating them. This chain's CDR3 is CASVGGHSNQPQHF. The CDR3 nucleotides are TGTGCCAGCGTAGGCGGTCATAGCAATCAGCCCCAGCATTTT.

The chain combines TRBV30 with TRBJ2-5; 8 nucleotides line up with TRBD2. Trimming took 2 bases from V and 4 from J; bases not matched to a gene: 6. Per germline, CDR1 GTSNPN and CDR2 SVGIG (reference sequence). The CDR3 runs 14 residues. The CDR3 region has the DNA TGTGCCTGGAGTAGCGGGGGTGGGGGAGAGACCCAGTACTTC. Translated: CAWSSGGGGETQYF.

In this sample, this clonotype turned up many times. The V gene is TRBV3-1, the J gene TRBJ2-4; D might be TRBD2 (6 bases). Trimming cost V 0 bases and J 10 bases, with 7 bases left between them. The germline V gene encodes CDR1 LGHDT and CDR2 YNNKEL (reference sequence). CDR3 length: 12 residues. The CDR3 nucleotides read TGTGCCAGCAGCCAAGATGGGAGGATTCAGTACTTC. Residues: CASSQDGRIQYF.

This clonotype was seen a few times. V and J are TRBV6-1 and TRBJ1-2; D unclear. This CDR3 has 15 amino acids. The germline CDR1 and CDR2 sequences are MNHNS and SASEGT. The V gene lost 5 bases and the J gene lost 4 bases, with 17 bases spanning the gap. CDR3 DNA sequence: TGTGCCAGCAGTCCCCAAGGGAAAGGGATCTATGGCTACACCTTC. Its protein is CASSPQGKGIYGYTF.

This clonotype appeared a few times. The chain couples TRBV3-1 to TRBJ2-7, with TRBD1 matching over 9 bases. The trim removed 5 bases at V and 3 bases at J, leaving 11 bases unmatched. The CDR3 totals 16 residues. Germline CDR1 LGHDT, CDR2 YNNKEL (reference sequence). In DNA, the CDR3 is TGTGCCAGCAGCTACAGGGGGCAGGGGGTTAACTACGAGCAGTACTTC. Protein sequence: CASSYRGQGVNYEQYF.

V usage is TRBV4-1 and J usage is TRBJ2-7, with D maybe TRBD1 (6 bases). Germline-derived CDR1 and CDR2 are MGHRA and YSYEKL. The CDR3 has 15 amino acids. V was shortened by 5 bases and J by 2 bases, with 16 bases between the two germline ends. CDR3 nucleotide sequence: TGCGCCAGCAGCATAGAACGGGACATCGCCTACGAGCAGTACTTC. This codes for CASSIERDIAYEQYF.

This clonotype occurred a few times. An end of the junction does not agree with germline; a read error may underlie this. The chain joins TRBV3-1 to TRBJ2-1; no reliable D call. This CDR3 contains 13 residues. Looked up from germline, CDR1 is LGHDT and CDR2 is YNNKEL (reference sequence). The CDR3 protein is CTSSQEAGREQFF. CDR3 in DNA: TGTACCAGCAGCCAAGAGGCAGGACGTGAGCAGTTCTTC.

The genes are TRBV18 and TRBJ1-2; D is uncertain. Germline V gene data show CDR1 as KGHSH and CDR2 as LQKENI. Trimming removed 0 bases at V and 6 bases at J, with 17 bases between. The CDR3 covers 16 residues. The CDR3 sequence: CASSPPSDGVAHGYTF. The CDR3 DNA sequence: TGTGCCAGCTCACCACCCTCGGACGGGGTGGCGCATGGCTACACCTTC.

At least ten counts were recorded for this clonotype. The rearrangement joins TRBV28 to TRBJ2-7, with 8 bases matching TRBD1. Trimming cost V 3 bases and J 3 bases; bases outside gene matches: 10. The CDR3 contains 16 residues. Germline V CDR1 and CDR2: MDHEN, SYDVKM. The CDR3 is CASSLGTGKKNYEQYF. The CDR3, as DNA: TGTGCCAGCAGTTTGGGGACAGGCAAAAAAAACTACGAGCAGTACTTC.

This clonotype came up a few times. The chain links TRBV12-3 or TRBV12-4 to TRBJ1-1, with 9 bases identical to TRBD1. V dropped 7 bases and J dropped 1; count of bases not matched to a gene: 4. The CDR3 has 14 amino acids. Here the CDR3 DNA reads TGTGCCAGCACCGACAGGGGGGGGAACACTGAAGCTTTCTTT. The encoded protein is CASTDRGGNTEAFF.

The chain combines TRBV28 with TRBJ1-2, with D unresolved. The CDR3 runs 14 residues. The V end was cut by 6 bases, the J end by 2 bases, with 13 bases between. Germline V lookup: CDR1 MDHEN, CDR2 SYDVKM. In nucleotides, the CDR3 is TGTGCCAGCAGCCCCAGGTCGGACAACTATGGCTACACCTTC. Translated: CASSPRSDNYGYTF.

This clonotype was counted many times. The CDR3 loop reads CASTLAYEQYF. The CDR3, as DNA: TGTGCCAGCACCTTAGCGTACGAGCAGTACTTC. This chain uses TRBV5-5 with TRBJ2-7; the D gene is possibly TRBD2 (5 bases). The germline V gene encodes CDR1 SGHKS and CDR2 YYEKEE (reference sequence). The CDR3 runs 11 residues. V was clipped by 6 bases and J by 4 bases, with 8 bases between them.

The chain is built from TRBV4-1 and TRBJ1-4; no reliable D call. The CDR3 sequence is 15 residues long. Germline V lookup: CDR1 MGHRA, CDR2 YSYEKL. With 5 bases removed from V and 2 bases from J, the gap between germline ends came to 12 bases. CDR3 protein: CASSISVATNEKLFF. The CDR3 bases are TGCGCCAGCAGCATAAGTGTGGCGACTAATGAAAAACTGTTTTTT.

In its sample, this clonotype was seen a few times. J is TRBJ2-7 and V is TRBV5-1, with D hard to call. The germline V gene encodes CDR1 SGHRS and CDR2 YFSETQ. This CDR3 is 16 amino acids long. V was clipped by 4 bases and J by 8 bases, with 25 bases between them. The CDR3 nucleotides are TGCGCCAGCAGCCCTACCGCGGAAATCTCGACAAATAAGCAGTACTTC. It yields the protein CASSPTAEISTNKQYF.

This clonotype was seen many times. This chain uses TRBV19 with TRBJ1-2; D remains ambiguous. V was trimmed by 1 base and J by 1 base, leaving 7 bases between them. The CDR3 sequence is 14 residues long. Germline-derived CDR1 and CDR2 are LNHDA and SQIVND (reference sequence). CDR3 bases: TGTGCCAGTAGTATAGGACAAAATAACTATGGCTACACCTTC. This sequence encodes CASSIGQNNYGYTF. Using reference TRBV19 and TRBJ1-2 for the parts outside the CDR3, the full variable domain is DGGITQSPKYLFRKEGQNVTLSCEQNLNHDAMYWYRQDPGQGLRLIYYSQIVNDFQKGDIAEGYSVSREKKESFPLTVTSAQKNPTAFYLCASSIGQNNYGYTFGSGTRLTVV.

The table lists this clonotype with a few counts. The chain has TRBV19 and TRBJ1-2, with D maybe TRBD1 (6 bases). V shed 3 bases and J shed 8 bases, with 16 bases lying between them. Germline loops: CDR1 LNHDA, CDR2 SQIVND (reference sequence). The CDR3 spans 14 residues. Here the CDR3 reads CASSIDTGFRGYTF. DNA of the CDR3: TGTGCCAGTAGTATCGATACAGGGTTTCGAGGCTACACCTTC.

V and J are TRBV6-1 and TRBJ1-1, with a possible D match to TRBD1 (6 bases). The CDR3 is 13 amino acids. V was cut by 6 bases and J by 2 bases, with 10 bases left in between. Germline CDR1 and CDR2: MNHNS and SASEGT. The CDR3 DNA reads TGTGCCAGCAGCACAGGGTTCAACACTGAAGCTTTCTTT. Its translation: CASSTGFNTEAFF.

This clonotype has a count of ten or more. The chain has TRBV20-1 and TRBJ1-2, with TRBD1 matching 7 bases. Germline CDR1 and CDR2: DFQATT and SNEGSKA (reference sequence). V shed 6 bases and J 4 bases; nucleotides not matched to a gene: 8. The CDR3 consists of 13 residues. CDR3 in DNA: TGCAGTGCCTCGACAGGGACTAGCTATGGCTACACCTTC. Translation gives CSASTGTSYGYTF.